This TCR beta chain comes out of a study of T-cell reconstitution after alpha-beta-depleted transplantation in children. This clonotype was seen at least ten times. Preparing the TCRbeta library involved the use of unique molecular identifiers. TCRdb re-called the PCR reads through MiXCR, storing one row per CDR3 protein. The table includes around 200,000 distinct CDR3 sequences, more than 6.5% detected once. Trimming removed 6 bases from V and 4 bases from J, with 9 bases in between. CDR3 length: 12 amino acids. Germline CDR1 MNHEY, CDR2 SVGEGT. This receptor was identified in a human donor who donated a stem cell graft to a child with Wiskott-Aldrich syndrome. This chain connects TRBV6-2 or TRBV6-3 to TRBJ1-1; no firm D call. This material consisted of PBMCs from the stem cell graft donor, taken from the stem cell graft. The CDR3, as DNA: TGTGCCAGCAGCCGCCTTAGCACTGAAGCTTTCTTT. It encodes CASSRLSTEAFF.